This TCR beta chain derives from a study of monozygotic twins with inflammatory bowel disease. General study findings and limits: On the inverse Simpson index, IBD patients scored lower for TCRbeta diversity than healthy co-twins.

The CDR3 spans 12 residues. Germline assignment: CDR1 SEHNR and CDR2 FQNEAQ (reference sequence). UMIs containing a 6-nucleotide sample barcode were added via template switching. Reanalyzing the 5' RACE reads, TCRdb keeps one entry per CDR3 protein, without DNA. In all, the sample yields some 300,000 distinct CDR3 sequences. Concerning this clonotype: Its antigen is unidentified.

This chain links TRBV7-9 with TRBJ2-4. The sequenced sample was blood. The TCR comes from a human donor with ulcerative colitis or Crohn's disease, or a healthy co-twin of an affected twin (not recorded which). CDR3 residues: CASSFAKNIQYF.